Listed here are 25 T cell receptor beta chains from one sample, sequenced in a study of shared clonotypes between healthy human individuals. TCRdb's table, derived via immunoSEQ multiplex PCR, lists solely in-frame clones and lacks some. The sample holds around 370,000 clones, 96% seen once. Source material: memory CD8+ T cells sorted from blood. The sample's subset: CD45RO+ cells pooled with CCR7-negative TemRA cells. These receptors were taken from a man aged 25-45 years in good health.

This clone was seen a few times. The CDR3 bases are TGTGCCATCAGTAATCAGGGAAACACTGAAGCTTTCTTT. Amino acids: CAISNQGNTEAFF. V is TRBV10-3 and J is TRBJ1-1; D perhaps matches TRBD1 (5 bases). The CDR3 has 13 residues. The germline V gene has CDR1 ENHRY and CDR2 SYGVKD. Trimming took off 5 bases at V and 2 bases at J, with 9 bases between the two ends.

The chain combines TRBV7-9 with TRBJ2-5; D gene uncertain. CDR3 length equals 16 residues. Per germline, CDR1 SEHNR and CDR2 FQNEAQ (reference sequence). V lost 6 bases to trimming and J lost 4 bases, with 21 bases between them. CDR3 sequence: CASRGPSLDWVETQYF. CDR3 bases: TGTGCCAGCAGAGGACCGAGCCTAGATTGGGTAGAGACCCAGTACTTC.

CDR3 residues: CASSDVPASTDTQYF. The CDR3 nucleotides are TGTGCCAGCAGTGACGTACCTGCTAGCACAGATACGCAGTATTTT. The V gene is TRBV6-4, the J gene TRBJ2-3, with no clear D. CDR1 is MRHNA and CDR2 is SNTAGT in the germline V gene. The CDR3 covers 15 residues. Trimming took off 2 bases at V and 0 bases at J, with 9 bases between the two ends.

The rearrangement joins TRBV6-5 to TRBJ2-5, with TRBD1 as a possible D gene (5 bases). The V gene's germline CDR1 is MNHEY and CDR2 SVGAGI. Trimming stripped 4 bases from V and 3 bases from J, with 15 bases between. The CDR3 runs to 15 residues. CDR3 amino acids: CASSFWPTEKETQYF. CDR3 in DNA: TGTGCCAGCAGTTTCTGGCCGACAGAGAAAGAGACCCAGTACTTC.

This rearrangement joins TRBV15 to TRBJ2-5; the D gene is possibly TRBD2 (6 bases). CDR1 and CDR2 from the germline V gene are LNHNV and YYDKDF (reference sequence). The CDR3 sequence is 17 residues long. Trimming removed 6 bases from V and 3 bases from J, with 23 bases in between. CDR3 residues: CATSPETGTSTKETQYF. The CDR3 nucleotides read TGTGCCACCAGTCCAGAGACGGGGACTTCTACCAAAGAGACCCAGTACTTC.

The chain carries TRBV28 and TRBJ2-5; 7 nucleotides match TRBD1. Germline V gene data show CDR1 as MDHEN and CDR2 as SYDVKM. With 0 bases clipped from V and 4 bases from J, the junction kept 5 bases outside the gene matches. The CDR3 is 15 amino acids. In DNA, the CDR3 is TGTGCCAGCAGTTTATGGCAGGGGGTGAGAGAGACCCAGTACTTC. Encoded protein: CASSLWQGVRETQYF.

The V and J genes are TRBV28 and TRBJ2-7; 10 nucleotides line up with TRBD2. Germline V gene lookup returns CDR1 MDHEN and CDR2 SYDVKM. CDR3 size: 16 residues. The ends lost 3 bases at V and 7 bases at J; junction bases unmatched: 12. CDR3 loop: CASSFDQREGPREQYF. CDR3 DNA sequence: TGTGCCAGCAGTTTTGACCAGCGGGAGGGCCCTAGGGAGCAGTACTTC.

The J gene is TRBJ1-2, the V gene TRBV28, with a possible D match to TRBD1 (5 bases). V lost 6 bases and J lost 8, with 19 bases in between. In germline, CDR1 is MDHEN, CDR2 SYDVKM. This CDR3 spans 14 amino acids. As DNA, the CDR3 is TGTGCCAGCAGCCCTAGGACGGGGGTGGACGGCTACACCTTC. Translated, it gives CASSPRTGVDGYTF.

V and J are TRBV5-4 and TRBJ1-1; D is unclear. This CDR3 is 12 amino acids long. Germline CDR1 is SGHNT and CDR2 is YYREEE (reference sequence). V lost 0 bases and J lost 8, with 8 bases in between. CDR3 region: CASSLDGLEAFF. Here the CDR3 DNA reads TGTGCCAGCAGCTTGGATGGCCTAGAAGCTTTCTTT.

The V and J genes are TRBV13 and TRBJ2-5, with D unresolved. Germline V CDR1 and CDR2: PRHDT, FYEKMQ (reference sequence). V was cut by 8 bases and J by 7 bases, with 26 bases left in between. The length of the CDR3 is 16 residues. The chain's CDR3 is CASGTLEAGKSGTQYF. The CDR3 coding sequence is TGTGCCAGCGGTACTCTAGAGGCAGGAAAATCGGGGACCCAGTACTTC.

This sequence joins TRBV27 and TRBJ1-2; D remains unclear. The CDR3 extends over 13 amino acids. V was trimmed by 3 bases and J by 6 bases, leaving 11 bases between them. Germline CDR1 MNHEY, CDR2 SMNVEV (reference sequence). The CDR3 sequence is CASSFAGGNGYTF. The CDR3 bases are TGTGCCAGCAGTTTTGCGGGCGGAAATGGCTACACCTTC.

As concerns this clone: Sequence at one end of the junction differs from germline and may be a read error. V is TRBV6-5 and J is TRBJ1-3, with TRBD1 matching over 9 bases. CDR1 is MNHEY and CDR2 is SVGAGI in the germline V gene. The CDR3 covers 15 residues. CDR3 protein: CAGRARQGDGNTIYF. CDR3 DNA: TGTGCCGGCAGGGCCCGACAGGGGGACGGAAACACCATATATTTT.

The rearrangement uses TRBV30 and TRBJ1-5; D is perhaps TRBD1 (5 bases). The V gene lost 0 bases and the J gene lost 6 bases, with 15 bases spanning the gap. The CDR3 sequence is 15 residues long. The V gene's germline CDR1 is GTSNPN and CDR2 SVGIG (reference sequence). The CDR3 region has the DNA TGTGCCTGGAGTGTACGGGGAAGGGGTCCTCAGCCCCAGCATTTT. It is translated as CAWSVRGRGPQPQHF.

This sequence joins TRBV5-4 and TRBJ2-2; TRBD2 matches at 8 bases. This CDR3 has 16 amino acids. The germline gives CDR1 SGHNT, CDR2 YYREEE (reference sequence). J lost 0 bases, V lost 4 bases, and 5 bases had no gene match. The CDR3, as DNA: TGTGCCAGCAGCCCGCCGGGACTAGCGAACACCGGGGAGCTGTTTTTT. Translating gives CASSPPGLANTGELFF.

The chain has TRBV5-1 and TRBJ2-1; TRBD2 matches 8 bases. This CDR3 is 14 amino acids long. V trimming: 5 bases; J trimming: 3 bases; junction bases outside the gene matches: 4. Germline loops: CDR1 SGHRS, CDR2 YFSETQ. The CDR3 spells CASSAGGNYNEQFF. The CDR3 DNA reads as TGCGCCAGCAGTGCGGGAGGAAACTACAATGAGCAGTTCTTC.

J is TRBJ2-3 and V is TRBV30, with D possibly TRBD2 on 6 matching bases. The CDR3 runs 15 residues. Germline CDR1 reads GTSNPN; CDR2 reads SVGIG (reference sequence). The V and J ends lost 1 base and 2 bases respectively, with 13 bases between them. The CDR3 sequence: CAWSEVGTLTDTQYF. The CDR3 DNA follows: TGTGCCTGGAGTGAAGTGGGGACTCTCACAGATACGCAGTATTTT.

The chain recombines TRBV19 with TRBJ2-3, with 9 bases identical to TRBD2. CDR3 length equals 14 residues. The V gene end was trimmed by 7 bases and the J gene end by 2 bases; junction bases not matched to a gene: 4. Germline-derived CDR1 and CDR2 are LNHDA and SQIVND (reference sequence). The CDR3 spells CASTLAGNTDTQYF. The CDR3 region has the DNA TGTGCCAGTACCCTAGCGGGAAACACAGATACGCAGTATTTT.

Note on this clone: Distinct nucleotide sequences in the sample also encode this CDR3. This chain connects TRBV5-1 to TRBJ1-1; a possible D gene is TRBD1 (5 bases). Looked up from germline, CDR1 is SGHRS and CDR2 is YFSETQ. This CDR3 spans 14 amino acids. V was trimmed by 0 bases and J by 1 base, leaving 7 bases between them. In DNA, the CDR3 is TGCGCCAGCAGCTTGGGGGACGGGAACACTGAAGCTTTCTTT. Its protein product is CASSLGDGNTEAFF.

The CDR3 region is CASSLSGPSTDTQYF. DNA for the CDR3: TGCGCCAGCAGCCTAAGCGGGCCTAGCACAGATACGCAGTATTTT. The chain uses TRBV5-1 and TRBJ2-3, with D possibly TRBD2 on 6 matching bases. The germline CDR1 and CDR2 sequences are SGHRS and YFSETQ. The CDR3 sequence is 15 residues long. The V end lost 4 bases, the J end lost 0 bases, and 12 bases lay between the germline ends.

The gene calls are TRBV5-6 and TRBJ2-2; a weak D match, TRBD2 (6 bases). Trimming removed 2 bases from V and 1 base from J, with 15 bases in between. The CDR3 extends over 17 amino acids. CDR1 and CDR2 (germline): SGHDT, YYEEEE. The CDR3 region is CASSLSVGGLNTGELFF. CDR3 DNA: TGTGCCAGCAGCTTATCCGTCGGGGGACTGAACACCGGGGAGCTGTTTTTT.

This chain connects TRBV5-1 to TRBJ2-7; 7 bases map to TRBD1. Germline V gene data show CDR1 as SGHRS and CDR2 as YFSETQ. CDR3 length equals 15 residues. Trimming cost V 2 bases and J 0 bases; bases outside gene matches: 5. CDR3 nucleotides: TGCGCCAGCAGCTTCCTCGGGACAGACTCCTACGAGCAGTACTTC. This encodes CASSFLGTDSYEQYF. Full variable domain (outside the CDR3, taken from reference TRBV5-1 and TRBJ2-7): KAGVTQTPRYLIKTRGQQVTLSCSPISGHRSVSWYQQTPGQGLQFLFEYFSETQRNKGNFPGRFSGRQFSNSRSEMNVSTLELGDSALYLCASSFLGTDSYEQYFGPGTRLTVT.

The chain links TRBV7-9 to TRBJ2-1, with TRBD2 matching over 14 bases. J gave up 12 bases and V 3 bases, and 7 bases lay outside the gene matches. CDR1 is SEHNR and CDR2 is FQNEAQ in the germline V gene (reference sequence). This CDR3 spans 15 amino acids. The CDR3 DNA is TGTGCCAGCAGCTTGGCGGGGACTAGCGGGAGAGCGCAGTTCTTC. It translates to CASSLAGTSGRAQFF.

The J gene is TRBJ2-7, the V gene TRBV30; 10 nucleotides agree with TRBD2. In germline, CDR1 is GTSNPN, CDR2 SVGIG (reference sequence). The CDR3 is 17 residues long. V lost 0 bases to trimming and J lost 2 bases; unmatched junction nucleotides: 10. This CDR3 reads CAWSVGRTSGTPYEQYF. The CDR3 nucleotides are TGTGCCTGGAGTGTAGGGAGGACTAGCGGCACGCCCTACGAGCAGTACTTC.

Regarding this clone: The same CDR3 is also encoded by other DNA sequences in this sample. The rearrangement joins TRBV10-3 to TRBJ2-7; TRBD1 aligns across 10 bases. V was pared by 0 bases and J by 2 bases, with 1 base of the junction left unmatched. This CDR3 is 15 amino acids long. Germline CDR1 ENHRY, CDR2 SYGVKD. The DNA for the CDR3 is TGTGCCATCAGTGAGTCTGGGACAGGGGCCTACGAGCAGTACTTC. Translation gives CAISESGTGAYEQYF.

V gene TRBV5-4 combines with J gene TRBJ1-5; a possible D gene is TRBD1 (5 bases). Per germline, CDR1 SGHNT and CDR2 YYREEE (reference sequence). V was trimmed by 5 bases and J by 0 bases, leaving 15 bases between them. The CDR3 is 16 residues long. CDR3 sequence: CASSHRQPYSNQPQHF. The DNA of the CDR3 is TGTGCCAGCAGTCACAGGCAGCCCTATAGCAATCAGCCCCAGCATTTT.